The T cell receptor (beta chain) described here comes from a study of untreated major depressive disorder (dated by TCRdb to the late 2010s). Notes on the research overall: The study was a cross-sectional case-control comparison of T cell phenotype and TCR repertoire between antidepressant-free major depressive disorder patients and individually matched non-depressed controls. The sequencing was a follow-up to the differences in Vbeta 5.1, Vbeta 11 and Vbeta 22 usage that flow cytometry had picked up across the whole cohort.

This clone occurred a few times. The antigen this receptor binds is unknown. No base quality information exists; no much larger clone differs at one position. Points the paper makes about the study in general: In every sequenced subject, all of the top five TRBV05-01 clones were private clones. Sequencing confirmed higher TRBV05-01 (Vbeta 5.1) usage among CD4+ T cells of depressed patients than controls, with p = 0.040 in a one-tailed test. Strict matching and exclusion criteria produced a comparatively small study sample, limiting generalizability of findings. For the sequencing comparisons, one-tailed planned tests were applied to only three preselected Vbeta families. In the sequencing data, TRBV25-01 and TRBV02-01 usage matched the flow-cytometry pattern without reaching statistical significance.

The Qiagen DNeasy Blood and Tissue Kit was used to extract total genomic DNA from purified CD4+ T cells. The TCRbeta CDR3 region, defined according to IMGT, was amplified and sequenced using immunoSEQ immunosequencing protocols. Per the original workflow: The immunoSEQ service preprocessed the raw sequence data to correct PCR and sequencing errors. The sequence data were loaded into the immunoSEQ Analyzer and then analyzed further using VDJtools v1.0.7. The paired Wilcoxon signed-rank test was used to test differences between patients and controls. TCRdb's version of the immuneACCESS table is confined to in-frame rearrangements and falls short of the full clone set. An unresolved V gene accounts for under half of the shortfall where checked; the remainder is of unknown origin. That table supplies the V and J calls and clone size; D and trimming were determined from the DNA. For this sample the table gives more than 20,000 clones, of which 90% to 95% were detected only once. The ten largest make up roughly 0.31% of the sample.

Ends trimmed: V by 6 bases, J by 4 bases; bases unmatched to a gene: 5. CDR1 and CDR2 were assigned from the germline V gene as SNHLY and FYNNEI. The CDR3 contains 14 residues, cysteine and phenylalanine counted. The only DNA kept is the CDR3, 42 bases in frame from the first base. For sex, age, current smoking status and body mass index, every depressed patient had a pairwise-matched non-depressed control. Every participant in the study was of European descent. Controls scored 5 or less on the Quick Inventory of Depressive Symptoms-Self Report and had no mood disorder, either currently or at any point in their lifetime. Major medical conditions, Axis I/II comorbidities, regular medication or illicit drug use, and drinking over 100 g alcohol a week were all grounds for excluding any participant. About 30 ml of peripheral blood was collected from each participant into EDTA tubes. Using the BD IMag Human CD4 T Lymphocyte Enrichment Set, CD4+ T cells were purified from thawed PBMCs via magnetic negative selection. Flow cytometry confirmed that the CD4+ enrichment method typically gave about 95% purity. A subgroup of a few case-control pairs, chosen blind to the chemokine receptor expression and flow-cytometric repertoire skewing results, underwent TCRbeta sequencing. Every blood sample was taken in the morning at 8:00 a.m., and Ficoll-Hypaque gradient centrifugation was used to isolate PBMCs. PBMCs were gradually cooled to -80 degrees C for cryopreservation and then kept in liquid nitrogen until assay.

Recombination linked TRBV2 to TRBJ1-5; 8 central bases correspond to TRBD1. Sequences were obtained from CD4+ T cells from PBMCs. This sequence was found in a man aged 25 to 40 in good health. The bases read TGTGCCAGCAGGTCGGACAGGGCGAATCAGCCCCAGCATTTT. Translated, it reads CASRSDRANQPQHF.